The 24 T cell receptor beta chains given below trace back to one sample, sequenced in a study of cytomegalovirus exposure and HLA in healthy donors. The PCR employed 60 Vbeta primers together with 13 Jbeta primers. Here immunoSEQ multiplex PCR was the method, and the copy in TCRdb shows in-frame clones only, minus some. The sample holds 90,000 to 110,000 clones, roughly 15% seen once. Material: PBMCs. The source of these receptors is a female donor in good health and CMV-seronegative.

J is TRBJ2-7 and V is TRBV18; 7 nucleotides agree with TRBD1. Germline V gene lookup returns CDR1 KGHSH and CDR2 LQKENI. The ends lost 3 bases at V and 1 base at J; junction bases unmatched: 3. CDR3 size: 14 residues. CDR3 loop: CASSPPGQSYEQYF. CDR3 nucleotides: TGTGCCAGCTCACCTCCGGGACAGTCCTACGAGCAGTACTTC.

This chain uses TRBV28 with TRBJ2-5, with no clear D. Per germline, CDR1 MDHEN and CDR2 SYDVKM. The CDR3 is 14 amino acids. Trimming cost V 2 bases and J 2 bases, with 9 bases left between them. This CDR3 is CASSLLGRQETQYF. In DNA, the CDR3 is TGTGCCAGCAGTTTACTTGGCAGACAAGAGACCCAGTACTTC.

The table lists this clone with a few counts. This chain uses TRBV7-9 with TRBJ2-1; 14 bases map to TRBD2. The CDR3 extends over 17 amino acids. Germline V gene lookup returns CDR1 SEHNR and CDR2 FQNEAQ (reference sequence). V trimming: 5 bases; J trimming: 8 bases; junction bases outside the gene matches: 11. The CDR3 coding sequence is TGTGCCAGCAGCACGACCGGGACTAGCGGGAGATTGGATGAGCAGTTCTTC. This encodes CASSTTGTSGRLDEQFF.

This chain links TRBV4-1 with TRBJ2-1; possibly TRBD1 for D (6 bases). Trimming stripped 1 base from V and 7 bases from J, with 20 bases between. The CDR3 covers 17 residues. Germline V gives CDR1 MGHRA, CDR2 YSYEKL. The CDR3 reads CASSQGWGRSTGNEQFF. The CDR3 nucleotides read TGCGCCAGCAGCCAAGGGTGGGGGCGGTCTACGGGAAATGAGCAGTTCTTC.

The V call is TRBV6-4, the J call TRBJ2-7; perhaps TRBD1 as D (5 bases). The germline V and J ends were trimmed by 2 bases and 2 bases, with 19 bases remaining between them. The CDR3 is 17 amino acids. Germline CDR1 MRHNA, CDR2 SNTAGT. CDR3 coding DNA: TGTGCCAGCAGTGACCTAGAAGTGGGGCAGACTCCCTACGAGCAGTACTTC. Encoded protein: CASSDLEVGQTPYEQYF.

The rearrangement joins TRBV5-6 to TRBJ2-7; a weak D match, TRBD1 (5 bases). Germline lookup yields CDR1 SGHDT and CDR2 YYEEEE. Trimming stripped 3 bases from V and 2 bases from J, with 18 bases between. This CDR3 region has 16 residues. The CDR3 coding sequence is TGTGCCAGCAGCTCCCGGACCTTGGCAGGGACCTACGAGCAGTACTTC. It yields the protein CASSSRTLAGTYEQYF.

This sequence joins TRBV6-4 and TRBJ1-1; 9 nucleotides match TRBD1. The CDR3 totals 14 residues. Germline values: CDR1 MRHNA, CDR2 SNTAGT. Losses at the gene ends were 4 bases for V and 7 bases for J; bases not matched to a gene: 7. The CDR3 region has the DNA TGTGCCAGCAGTGCCTCCCCGGGACAGGGTGAAGCTTTCTTT. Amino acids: CASSASPGQGEAFF.

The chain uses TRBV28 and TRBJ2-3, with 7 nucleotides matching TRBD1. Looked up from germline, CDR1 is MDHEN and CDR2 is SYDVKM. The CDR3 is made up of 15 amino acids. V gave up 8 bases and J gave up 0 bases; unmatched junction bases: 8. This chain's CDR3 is CASANRGASTDTQYF. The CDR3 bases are TGTGCCAGCGCAAACAGGGGAGCTAGCACAGATACGCAGTATTTT.

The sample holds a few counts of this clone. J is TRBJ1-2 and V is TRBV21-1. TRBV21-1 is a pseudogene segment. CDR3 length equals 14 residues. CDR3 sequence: CASSTPGKGSGYTF. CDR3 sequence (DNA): TGTGCCAGTTCAACACCGGGTAAAGGGAGTGGCTACACCTTC.

As DNA, the CDR3 is TGTGCCAGCAGCTGGGGGGTCCTAATTATCGACAGCACAGATACGCAGTATTTT. Amino acid sequence: CASSWGVLIIDSTDTQYF. V and J are TRBV11-2 and TRBJ2-3, with D possibly TRBD2 on 6 matching bases. Trimming took off 4 bases at V and 0 bases at J, with 20 bases between the two ends. The CDR3 length is 18 residues. Germline V gives CDR1 SGHAT, CDR2 FQNNGV.

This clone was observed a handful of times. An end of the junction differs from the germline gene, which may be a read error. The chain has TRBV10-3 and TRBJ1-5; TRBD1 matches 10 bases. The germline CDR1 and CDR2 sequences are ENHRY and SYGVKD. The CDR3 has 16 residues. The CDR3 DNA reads TGTGCCATCAGTGACCAAACGACAGGGGGCAACCAGCCCCAGCATTTT. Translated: CAISDQTTGGNQPQHF.

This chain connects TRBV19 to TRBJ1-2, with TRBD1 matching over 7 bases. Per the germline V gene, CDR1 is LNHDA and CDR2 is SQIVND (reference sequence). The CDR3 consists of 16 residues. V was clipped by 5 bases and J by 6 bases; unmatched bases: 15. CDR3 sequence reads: CASSLLGQASLNGYTF. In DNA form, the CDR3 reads TGTGCCAGTAGTCTCCTTGGACAGGCTAGCCTTAATGGCTACACCTTC.

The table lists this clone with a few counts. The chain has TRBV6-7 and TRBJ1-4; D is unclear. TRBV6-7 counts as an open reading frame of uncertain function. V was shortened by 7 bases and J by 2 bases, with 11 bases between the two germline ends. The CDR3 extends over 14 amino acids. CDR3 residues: CASTPGGTNEKLFF. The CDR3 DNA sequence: TGTGCCAGCACCCCGGGTGGTACTAATGAAAAACTGTTTTTT.

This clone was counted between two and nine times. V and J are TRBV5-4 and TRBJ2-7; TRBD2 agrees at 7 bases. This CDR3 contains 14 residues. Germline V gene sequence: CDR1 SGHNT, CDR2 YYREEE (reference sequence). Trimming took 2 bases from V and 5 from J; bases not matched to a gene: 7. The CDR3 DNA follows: TGTGCCAGCAGCTTAGGGAGGGCAAGGGACGAGCAGTACTTC. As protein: CASSLGRARDEQYF.

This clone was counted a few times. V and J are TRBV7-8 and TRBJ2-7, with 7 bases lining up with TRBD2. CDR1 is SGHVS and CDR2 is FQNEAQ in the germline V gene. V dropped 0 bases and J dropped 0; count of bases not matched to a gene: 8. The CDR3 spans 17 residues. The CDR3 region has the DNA TGTGCCAGCAGCTTAGCGCGGAGACTAGCTCCCTCCTACGAGCAGTACTTC. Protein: CASSLARRLAPSYEQYF.

The CDR3 loop is CASSEAGVVYEQYF. CDR3 nucleotide sequence: TGTGCCAGCAGTGAGGCAGGGGTAGTCTACGAGCAGTACTTC. The J gene is TRBJ2-7, the V gene TRBV6-1; possibly TRBD1 for D (6 bases). CDR3 length: 14 residues. The germline V gene has CDR1 MNHNS and CDR2 SASEGT. V was trimmed by 3 bases and J by 3 bases, leaving 12 bases between them.

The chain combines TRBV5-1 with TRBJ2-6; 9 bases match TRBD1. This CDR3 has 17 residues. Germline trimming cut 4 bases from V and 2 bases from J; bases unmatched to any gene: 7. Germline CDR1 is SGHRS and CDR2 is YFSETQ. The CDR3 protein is CASSPGTGKAGANVLTF. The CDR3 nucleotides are TGCGCCAGCAGCCCCGGGACAGGGAAGGCTGGGGCCAACGTCCTGACTTTC.

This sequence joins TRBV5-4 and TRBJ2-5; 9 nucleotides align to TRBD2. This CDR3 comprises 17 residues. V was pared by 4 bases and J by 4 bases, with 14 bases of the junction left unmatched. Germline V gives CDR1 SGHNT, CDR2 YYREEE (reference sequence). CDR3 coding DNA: TGTGCCAGCAGCGCCCATCCTGCTAGCGGGAATGGAGAGACCCAGTACTTC. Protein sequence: CASSAHPASGNGETQYF.

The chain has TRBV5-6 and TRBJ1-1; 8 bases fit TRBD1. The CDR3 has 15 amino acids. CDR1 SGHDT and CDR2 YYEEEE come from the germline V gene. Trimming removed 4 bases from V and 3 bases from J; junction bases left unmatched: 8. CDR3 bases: TGTGCCAGCAGCCCTGACAGGGGCTCCTACACTGAAGCTTTCTTT. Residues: CASSPDRGSYTEAFF.

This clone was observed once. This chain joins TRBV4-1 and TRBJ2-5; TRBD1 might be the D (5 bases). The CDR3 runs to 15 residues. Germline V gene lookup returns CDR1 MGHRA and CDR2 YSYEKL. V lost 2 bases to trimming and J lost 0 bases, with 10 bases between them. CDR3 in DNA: TGCGCCAGCAGCCAAACAACAGGCGACCAAGAGACCCAGTACTTC. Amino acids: CASSQTTGDQETQYF.

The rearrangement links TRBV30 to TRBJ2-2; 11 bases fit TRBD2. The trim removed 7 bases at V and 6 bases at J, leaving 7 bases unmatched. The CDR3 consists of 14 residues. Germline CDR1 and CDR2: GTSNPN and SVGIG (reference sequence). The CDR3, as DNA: TGTGCCTCAACTAGCGGGAGAATGGCCGGGGAGCTGTTTTTT. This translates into CASTSGRMAGELFF.

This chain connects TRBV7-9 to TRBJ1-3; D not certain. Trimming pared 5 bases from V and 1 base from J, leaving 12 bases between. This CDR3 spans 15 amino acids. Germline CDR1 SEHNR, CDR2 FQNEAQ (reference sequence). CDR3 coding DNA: TGTGCCAGCAGCCTGGCGACTCCATCTGGAAACACCATATATTTT. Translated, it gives CASSLATPSGNTIYF.

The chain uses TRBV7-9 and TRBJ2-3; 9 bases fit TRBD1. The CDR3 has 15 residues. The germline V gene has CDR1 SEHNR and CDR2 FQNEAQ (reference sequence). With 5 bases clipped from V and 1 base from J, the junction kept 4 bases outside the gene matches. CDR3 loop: CASSRGTGRTDTQYF. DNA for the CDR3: TGTGCCAGCAGCCGTGGGACAGGGCGCACAGATACGCAGTATTTT.

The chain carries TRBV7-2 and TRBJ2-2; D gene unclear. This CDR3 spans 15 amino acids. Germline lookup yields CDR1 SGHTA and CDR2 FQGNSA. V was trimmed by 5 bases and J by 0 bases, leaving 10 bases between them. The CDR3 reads CASSVSVTNTGELFF. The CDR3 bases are TGTGCCAGCAGCGTCTCGGTTACGAACACCGGGGAGCTGTTTTTT.